The text below deals with one T cell receptor (beta chain). Its specificity is unknown. These data come from a study of T-cell memory formation after mild COVID-19. Whole-study context: For the most part, TCR clusters were specific to one donor. Study-level findings and limits: Shrinking CD4+ clones were chiefly CM and EM; CD8+ ones were chiefly EMRA.

TCRdb independently ran MiXCR on the 5' RACE reads; one entry per CDR3 protein. The sample holds about 250,000 distinct CDR3 sequences, over 15% seen once. The sample taken for sequencing was PBMCs or a T cell subset sorted from them (not recorded which). The sequence was obtained from an adult woman who had mild COVID-19 (a few samples of this study predate the infection). Cell type and time point are not known.

CDR3 amino acids: CASSEWGDRENTGELFF. The CDR3 region has the DNA TGTGCCAGCAGTGAATGGGGGGACAGGGAGAACACCGGGGAGCTGTTTTTT. J is TRBJ2-2 and V is TRBV25-1; 9 nucleotides agree with TRBD1. CDR3 length: 17 residues. Per germline, CDR1 MGHDK and CDR2 SYGVNS. V shed 1 base and J 1 base; nucleotides not matched to a gene: 4.